This is a list of T cell receptor beta chains from one sample in a study of cytomegalovirus exposure and HLA in healthy donors. The repertoire was sequenced with immunoSEQ multiplex PCR; TCRdb's copy has only in-frame clones and lacks some. The sample carries roughly 180,000 clones, approximately 78% recorded once. The sample comprised PBMCs. These receptors all stem from a young woman in good health and CMV-seronegative. CDR3s include the opening cysteine and the closing phenylalanine or tryptophan. A D gene is named only where the DNA matches it firmly. Clone size appears in some rows only: once, few, many, or a class for an expanded clone.

D gene,V gene,CDR3 length,J gene,clone size,CDR3 protein,CDR3 DNA
-,TRBV2,13,TRBJ2-4,once,CASSGRAKNIQYF,TGTGCCAGCAGTGGGAGGGCCAAAAACATTCAGTACTTC
-,TRBV6-5,12,TRBJ1-2,-,CASSRGVGGYTF,TGTGCCAGCAGTCGGGGGGTAGGAGGCTACACCTTC
-,TRBV7-8,15,TRBJ1-4,-,CASSLNPRTNEKLFF,TGTGCCAGCAGCTTAAACCCCAGGACTAATGAAAAACTGTTTTTT
TRBD1,TRBV4-1,16,TRBJ2-5,few,CASSQTGTGDFETQYF,TGCGCCAGCAGCCAGACCGGGACAGGGGATTTCGAGACCCAGTACTTC
-,TRBV2,11,TRBJ2-1,-,CASSGGHEQFF,TGTGCCAGCAGTGGAGGCCATGAGCAGTTCTTC
TRBD1,TRBV2,14,TRBJ2-7,few,CASSAGGFSYEQYF,TGTGCCAGCAGTGCAGGGGGTTTCTCCTACGAGCAGTACTTC
-,TRBV28,13,TRBJ2-7,once,CASSQQGLGEQYF,TGTGCCAGCAGTCAACAGGGTCTGGGGGAGCAGTACTTC
-,TRBV5-1,17,TRBJ1-4,once,CASSLGSTALSNEKLFF,TGCGCCAGCAGCTTGGGGAGCACGGCCCTTTCTAATGAAAAACTGTTTTTT
-,TRBV6-5,14,TRBJ1-1,-,CASSYRQAHTEAFF,TGTGCCAGCAGTTACCGACAGGCCCACACTGAAGCTTTCTTT
TRBD1,TRBV6-5,15,TRBJ1-2,-,CASRVPGGKGYGYTF,TGTGCCAGCAGGGTACCAGGGGGCAAGGGCTATGGCTACACCTTC
-,TRBV4-2,17,TRBJ2-3,once,CASSQVTSATYTDTQYF,TGTGCCAGCAGCCAGGTGACTAGTGCAACCTACACAGATACGCAGTATTTT
TRBD2,TRBV10-3,15,TRBJ2-1,-,CAIGNLAGGNNEQFF,TGTGCCATCGGTAACCTAGCGGGAGGGAACAATGAGCAGTTCTTC
-,TRBV6-6,11,TRBJ2-7,-,CASSSPGEQYF,TGTGCCAGCAGTTCCCCGGGCGAGCAGTACTTC
TRBD1,TRBV18,15,TRBJ1-4,-,CASSLTGQGLEKLFF,TGTGCCAGCTCACTCACGGGACAGGGTCTTGAAAAACTGTTTTTT
-,TRBV5-4,14,TRBJ1-4,-,CASSLGGGNEKLFF,TGTGCCAGCAGCTTGGGTGGCGGTAATGAAAAACTGTTTTTT
TRBD2,TRBV28,13,TRBJ2-7,-,CASSLAGSYEQYF,TGTGCCAGCAGCCTAGCGGGTTCCTACGAGCAGTACTTC
TRBD1,TRBV6-5,15,TRBJ1-4,-,CASSFAGGGSEKLFF,TGTGCCAGCAGTTTCGCAGGGGGCGGTAGTGAAAAACTGTTTTTT
TRBD2,TRBV28,15,TRBJ2-1,-,CASARLAGGNNEQFF,TGTGCCAGCGCTAGGTTAGCGGGAGGAAACAATGAGCAGTTCTTC
TRBD2,TRBV11-2,18,TRBJ2-3,-,CASSLASGRGIRTDTQYF,TGTGCCAGCAGCTTAGCCAGCGGGAGAGGTATAAGGACAGATACGCAGTATTTT
-,TRBV6-1,14,TRBJ1-5,few,CASSGQERHQPQHF,TGTGCCAGCAGTGGACAGGAACGCCATCAGCCCCAGCATTTT
-,TRBV11-3,14,TRBJ2-7,-,CASSLTPVPYEQYF,TGTGCCAGCAGCTTAACCCCGGTCCCTTACGAGCAGTACTTC
-,TRBV5-6,13,TRBJ1-1,-,CASSLGAGAVAFF,TGTGCCAGCAGCTTAGGGGCAGGGGCCGTAGCTTTCTTT
TRBD2,TRBV29-1,15,TRBJ2-1,few,CSVVRGGRRLNEQFF,TGCAGCGTCGTCCGAGGCGGGAGGCGTCTCAATGAGCAGTTCTTC
TRBD1,TRBV7-9,15,TRBJ2-1,-,CASSFLDRGYNEQFF,TGTGCCAGCAGCTTCTTGGACAGGGGGTACAATGAGCAGTTCTTC
TRBD2,TRBV4-2,13,TRBJ2-3,once,CASTAGLAGGRTF,TGTGCCAGCACGGCGGGACTAGCGGGAGGGCGGACCTTT